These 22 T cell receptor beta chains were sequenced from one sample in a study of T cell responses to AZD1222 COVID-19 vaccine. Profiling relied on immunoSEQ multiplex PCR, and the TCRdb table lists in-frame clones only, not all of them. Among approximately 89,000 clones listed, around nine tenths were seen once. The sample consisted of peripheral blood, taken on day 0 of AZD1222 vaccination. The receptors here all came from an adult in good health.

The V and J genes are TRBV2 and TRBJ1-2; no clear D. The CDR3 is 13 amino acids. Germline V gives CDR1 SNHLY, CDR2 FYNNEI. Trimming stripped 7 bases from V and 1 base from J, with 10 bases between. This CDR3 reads CASKFAINYGYTF. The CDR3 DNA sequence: TGTGCCAGCAAATTCGCGATTAACTATGGCTACACCTTC.

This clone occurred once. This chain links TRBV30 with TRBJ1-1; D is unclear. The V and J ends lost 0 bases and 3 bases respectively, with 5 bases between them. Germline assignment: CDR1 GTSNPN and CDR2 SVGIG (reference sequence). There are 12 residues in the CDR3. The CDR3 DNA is TGTGCCTGGAGTGTAGAGTACACTGAAGCTTTCTTT. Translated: CAWSVEYTEAFF.

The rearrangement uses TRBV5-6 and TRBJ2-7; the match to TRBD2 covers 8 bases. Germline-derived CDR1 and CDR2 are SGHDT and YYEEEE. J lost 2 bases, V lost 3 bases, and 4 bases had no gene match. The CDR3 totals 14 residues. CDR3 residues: CASSSTGLAYEQYF. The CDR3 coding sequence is TGTGCCAGCAGCTCAACGGGACTAGCCTACGAGCAGTACTTC.

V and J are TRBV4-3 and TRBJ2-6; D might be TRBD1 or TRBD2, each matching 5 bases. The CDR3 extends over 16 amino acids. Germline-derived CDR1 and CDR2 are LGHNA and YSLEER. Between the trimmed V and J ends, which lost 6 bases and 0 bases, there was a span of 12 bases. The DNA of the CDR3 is TGCGCCAGCAGTGAGGGACCGGTCTCTGGGGCCAACGTCCTGACTTTC. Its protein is CASSEGPVSGANVLTF.

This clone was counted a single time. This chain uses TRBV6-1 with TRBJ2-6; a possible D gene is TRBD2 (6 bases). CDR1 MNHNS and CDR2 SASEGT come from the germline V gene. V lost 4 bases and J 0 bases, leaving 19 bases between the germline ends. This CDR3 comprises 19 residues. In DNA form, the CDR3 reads TGTGCCAGCAGTGTATCCATGGGGAGGTCCCGCTCTGGGGCCAACGTCCTGACTTTC. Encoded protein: CASSVSMGRSRSGANVLTF.

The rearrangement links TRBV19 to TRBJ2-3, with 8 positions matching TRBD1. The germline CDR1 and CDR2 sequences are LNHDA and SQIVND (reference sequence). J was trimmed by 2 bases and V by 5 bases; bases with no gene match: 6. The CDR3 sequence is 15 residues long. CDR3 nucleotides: TGTGCCAGTAGTCCCGGGACAGGAAACACAGATACGCAGTATTTT. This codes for CASSPGTGNTDTQYF.

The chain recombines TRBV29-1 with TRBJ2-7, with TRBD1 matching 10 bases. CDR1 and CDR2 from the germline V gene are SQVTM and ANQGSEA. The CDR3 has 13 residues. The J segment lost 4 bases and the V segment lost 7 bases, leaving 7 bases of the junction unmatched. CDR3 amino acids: CSARQGARYEQYF. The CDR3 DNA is TGCAGCGCGAGACAGGGGGCGAGGTACGAGCAGTACTTC.

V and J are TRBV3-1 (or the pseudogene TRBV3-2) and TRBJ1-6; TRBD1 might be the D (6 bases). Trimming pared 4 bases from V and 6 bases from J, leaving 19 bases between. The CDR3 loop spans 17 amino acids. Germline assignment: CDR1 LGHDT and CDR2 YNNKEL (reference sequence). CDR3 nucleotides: TGTGCCAGCAGCCCCCGACAGGTCTCCTCCACTAATTCACCCCTCCACTTT. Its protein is CASSPRQVSSTNSPLHF.

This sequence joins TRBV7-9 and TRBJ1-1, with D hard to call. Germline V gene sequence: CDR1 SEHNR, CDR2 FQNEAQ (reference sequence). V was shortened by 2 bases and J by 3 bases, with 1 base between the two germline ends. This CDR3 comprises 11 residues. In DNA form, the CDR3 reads TGTGCCAGCAGCTTACACACTGAAGCTTTCTTT. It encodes CASSLHTEAFF.

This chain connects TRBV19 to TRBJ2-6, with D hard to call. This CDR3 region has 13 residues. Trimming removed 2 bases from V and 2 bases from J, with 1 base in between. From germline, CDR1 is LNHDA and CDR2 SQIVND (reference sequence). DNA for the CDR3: TGTGCCAGTAGTATAACTGGGGCCAACGTCCTGACTTTC. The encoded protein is CASSITGANVLTF.

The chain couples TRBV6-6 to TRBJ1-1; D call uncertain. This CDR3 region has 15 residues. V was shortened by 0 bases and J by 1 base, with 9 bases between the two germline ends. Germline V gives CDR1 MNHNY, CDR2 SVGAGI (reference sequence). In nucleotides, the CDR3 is TGTGCCAGCAGTTACTCGATTCTGGGGAACACTGAAGCTTTCTTT. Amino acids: CASSYSILGNTEAFF.

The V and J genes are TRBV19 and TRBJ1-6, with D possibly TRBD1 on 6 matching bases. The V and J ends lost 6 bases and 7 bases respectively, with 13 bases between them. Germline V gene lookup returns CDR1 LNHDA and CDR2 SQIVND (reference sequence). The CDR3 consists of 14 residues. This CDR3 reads CASSVDRKNSPLHF. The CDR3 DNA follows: TGTGCCAGTAGCGTCGACAGGAAGAATTCACCCCTCCACTTT.

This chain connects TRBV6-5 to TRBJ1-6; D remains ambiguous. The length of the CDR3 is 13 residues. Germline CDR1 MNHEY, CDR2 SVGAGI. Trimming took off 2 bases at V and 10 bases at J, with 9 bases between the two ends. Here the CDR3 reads CASSYTGGSPLHF. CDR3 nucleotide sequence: TGTGCCAGCAGTTACACTGGAGGGTCACCCCTCCACTTT.

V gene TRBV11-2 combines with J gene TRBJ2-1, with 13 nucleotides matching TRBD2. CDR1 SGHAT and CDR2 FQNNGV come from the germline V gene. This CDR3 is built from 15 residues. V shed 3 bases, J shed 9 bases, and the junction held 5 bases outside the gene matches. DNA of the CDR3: TGTGCCAGCAGCTTTTGGACTAGCGGGGGTGGTGAGCAGTTCTTC. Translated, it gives CASSFWTSGGGEQFF.

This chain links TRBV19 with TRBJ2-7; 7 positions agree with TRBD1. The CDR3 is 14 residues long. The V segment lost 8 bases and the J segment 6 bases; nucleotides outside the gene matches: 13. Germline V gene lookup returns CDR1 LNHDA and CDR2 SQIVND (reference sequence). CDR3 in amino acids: CASGTQGTTGEQYF. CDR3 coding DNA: TGTGCCAGTGGAACACAGGGGACGACGGGCGAGCAGTACTTC.

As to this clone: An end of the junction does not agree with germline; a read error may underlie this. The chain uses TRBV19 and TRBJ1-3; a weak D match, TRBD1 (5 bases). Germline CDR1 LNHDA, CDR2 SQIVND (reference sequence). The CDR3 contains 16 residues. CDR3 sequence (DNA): TGTGCCAGTAGTCTAGAACAGGCGAGCTCTGGAAACACCATATATTTT. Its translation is CASSLEQASSGNTIYF. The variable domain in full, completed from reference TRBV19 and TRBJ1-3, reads DGGITQSPKYLFRKEGQNVTLSCEQNLNHDAMYWYRQDPGQGLRLIYYSQIVNDFQKGDIAEGYSVSREKKESFPLTVTSAQKNPTAFYLCASSLEQASSGNTIYFGEGSWLTVV.

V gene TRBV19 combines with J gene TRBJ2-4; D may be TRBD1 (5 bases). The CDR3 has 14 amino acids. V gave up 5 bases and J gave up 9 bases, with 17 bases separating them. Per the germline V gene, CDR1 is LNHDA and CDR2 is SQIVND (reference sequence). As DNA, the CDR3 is TGTGCCAGTAGTCCTTCATCAACTGGGGCCATTCAGTACTTC. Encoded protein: CASSPSSTGAIQYF.

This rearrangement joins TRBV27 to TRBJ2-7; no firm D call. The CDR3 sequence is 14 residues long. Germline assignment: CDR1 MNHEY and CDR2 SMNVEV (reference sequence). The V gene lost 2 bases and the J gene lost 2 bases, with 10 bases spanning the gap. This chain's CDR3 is CASSLNSAPYEQYF. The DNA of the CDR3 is TGTGCCAGCAGTTTAAACAGTGCCCCCTACGAGCAGTACTTC.

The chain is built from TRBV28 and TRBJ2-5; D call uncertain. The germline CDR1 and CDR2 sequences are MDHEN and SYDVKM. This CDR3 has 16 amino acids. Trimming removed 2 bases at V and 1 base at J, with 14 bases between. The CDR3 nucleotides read TGTGCCAGCAGTTTAGATTTTCAGAGTCCCCAAGAGACCCAGTACTTC. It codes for CASSLDFQSPQETQYF.

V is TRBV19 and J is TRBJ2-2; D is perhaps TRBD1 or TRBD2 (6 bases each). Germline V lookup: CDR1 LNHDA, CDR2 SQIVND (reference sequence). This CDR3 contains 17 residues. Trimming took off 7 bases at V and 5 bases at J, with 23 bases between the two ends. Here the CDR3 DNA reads TGTGCCAGTACCGGAGCCGGGGGCCTCGGGGTTACCGGGGAGCTGTTTTTT. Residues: CASTGAGGLGVTGELFF.

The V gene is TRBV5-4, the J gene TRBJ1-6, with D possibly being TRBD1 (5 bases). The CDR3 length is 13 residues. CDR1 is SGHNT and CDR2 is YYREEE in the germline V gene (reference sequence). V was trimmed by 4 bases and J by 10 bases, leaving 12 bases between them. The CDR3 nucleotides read TGTGCCAGCAGCACCGGGTGGGACTCACCCCTCCACTTT. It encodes CASSTGWDSPLHF. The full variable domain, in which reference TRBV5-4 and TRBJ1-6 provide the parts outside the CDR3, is ETGVTQSPTHLIKTRGQQVTLRCSSQSGHNTVSWYQQALGQGPQFIFQYYREEENGRGNFPPRFSGLQFPNYSSELNVNALELDDSALYLCASSTGWDSPLHFGNGTRLTVT.

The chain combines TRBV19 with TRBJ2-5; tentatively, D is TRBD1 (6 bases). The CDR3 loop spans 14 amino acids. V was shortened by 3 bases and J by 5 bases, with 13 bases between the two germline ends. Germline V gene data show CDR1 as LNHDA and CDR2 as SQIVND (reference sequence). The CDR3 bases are TGTGCCAGTAGTATGGGGGCCCTAGGGGAGACCCAGTACTTC. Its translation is CASSMGALGETQYF.